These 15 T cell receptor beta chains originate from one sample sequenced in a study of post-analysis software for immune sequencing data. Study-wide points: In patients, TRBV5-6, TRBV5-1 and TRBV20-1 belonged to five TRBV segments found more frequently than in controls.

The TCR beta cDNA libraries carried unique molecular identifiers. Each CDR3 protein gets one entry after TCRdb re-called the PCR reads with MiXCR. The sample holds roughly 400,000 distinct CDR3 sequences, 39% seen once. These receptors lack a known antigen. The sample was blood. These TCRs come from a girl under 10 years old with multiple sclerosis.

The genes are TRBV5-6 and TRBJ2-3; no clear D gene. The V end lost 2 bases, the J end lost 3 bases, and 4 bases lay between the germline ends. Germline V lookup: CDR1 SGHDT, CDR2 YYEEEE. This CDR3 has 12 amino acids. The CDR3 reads CASSFFTDTQYF. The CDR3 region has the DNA TGTGCCAGCAGCTTTTTTACAGATACGCAGTATTTT.

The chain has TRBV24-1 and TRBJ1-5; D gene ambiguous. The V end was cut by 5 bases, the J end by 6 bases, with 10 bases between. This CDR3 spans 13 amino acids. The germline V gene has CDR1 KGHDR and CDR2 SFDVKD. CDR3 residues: CATSGAGLQPQHF. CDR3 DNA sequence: TGTGCCACCAGTGGGGCAGGCCTTCAGCCCCAGCATTTT.

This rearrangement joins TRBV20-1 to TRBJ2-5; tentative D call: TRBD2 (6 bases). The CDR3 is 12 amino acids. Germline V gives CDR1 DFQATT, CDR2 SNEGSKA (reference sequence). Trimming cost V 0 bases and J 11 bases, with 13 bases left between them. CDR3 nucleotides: TGCAGTGCTAGAGATGACTCGGAGGGGCAGTACTTC. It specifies CSARDDSEGQYF.

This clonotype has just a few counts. CDR3 region: CASSQRGSGSTDTQYF. The CDR3 DNA follows: TGTGCCAGCAGTCAAAGAGGAAGCGGAAGCACAGATACGCAGTATTTT. The gene calls are TRBV4-2 and TRBJ2-3, with a possible D match to TRBD2 (5 bases). V lost 6 bases to trimming and J lost 0 bases, with 16 bases between them. The CDR3 runs to 16 residues. CDR1 is LGHNA, CDR2 YNFKEQ, per germline.

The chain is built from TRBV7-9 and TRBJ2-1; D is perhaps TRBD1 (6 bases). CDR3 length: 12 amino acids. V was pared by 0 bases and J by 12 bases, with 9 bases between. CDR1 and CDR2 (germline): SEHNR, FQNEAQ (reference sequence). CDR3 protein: CASSLAQGLQFF. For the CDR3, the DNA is TGTGCCAGCAGCTTAGCCCAGGGGCTGCAGTTCTTC.

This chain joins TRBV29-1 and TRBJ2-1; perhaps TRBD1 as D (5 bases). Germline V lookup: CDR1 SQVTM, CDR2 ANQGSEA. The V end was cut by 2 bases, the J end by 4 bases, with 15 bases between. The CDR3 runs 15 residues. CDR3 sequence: CSVEYRNLQYNEQFF. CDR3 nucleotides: TGCAGCGTTGAATACAGGAATTTACAGTACAATGAGCAGTTCTTC.

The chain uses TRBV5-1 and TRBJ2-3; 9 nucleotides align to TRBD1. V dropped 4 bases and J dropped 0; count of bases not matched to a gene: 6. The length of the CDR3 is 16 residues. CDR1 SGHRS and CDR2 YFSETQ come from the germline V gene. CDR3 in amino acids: CASSLRDRASTDTQYF. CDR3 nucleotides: TGCGCCAGCAGCCTCAGGGACAGGGCGAGCACAGATACGCAGTATTTT.

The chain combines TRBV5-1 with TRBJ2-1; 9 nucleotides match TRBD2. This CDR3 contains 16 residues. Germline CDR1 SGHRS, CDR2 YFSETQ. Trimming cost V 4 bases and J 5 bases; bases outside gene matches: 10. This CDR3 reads CASSPTSGLSHNEQFF. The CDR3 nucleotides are TGCGCCAGCAGCCCGACTAGCGGACTTTCCCACAATGAGCAGTTCTTC.

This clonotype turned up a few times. In nucleotides, the CDR3 is TGTGCCATCAGGGCTAGCGGGAATGACGAGCAGTACTTC. This codes for CAIRASGNDEQYF. The chain uses TRBV10-3 and TRBJ2-7; 9 bases fit TRBD2. V was pared by 6 bases and J by 5 bases, with 5 bases of the junction left unmatched. The CDR3 has 13 residues. Germline V gene data show CDR1 as ENHRY and CDR2 as SYGVKD.

CDR3 nucleotides: TGTGCCAGCAGCCCCCCGGGATTTGGCTACACCTTC. Protein product: CASSPPGFGYTF. The genes are TRBV9 and TRBJ1-2; no definite D call. Trimming cost V 4 bases and J 7 bases, with 11 bases left between them. Germline V gives CDR1 SGDLS, CDR2 YYNGEE. CDR3 length: 12 residues. Complete variable domain (other parts from reference TRBV9 and TRBJ1-2): DSGVTQTPKHLITATGQRVTLRCSPRSGDLSVYWYQQSLDQGLQFLIQYYNGEERAKGNILERFSAQQFPDLHSELNLSSLELGDSALYFCASSPPGFGYTFGSGTRLTVV.

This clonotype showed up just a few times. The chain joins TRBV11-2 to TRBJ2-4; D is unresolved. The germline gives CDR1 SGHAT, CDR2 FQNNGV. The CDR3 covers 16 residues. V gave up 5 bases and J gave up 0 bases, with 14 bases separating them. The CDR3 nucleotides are TGTGCCAGCAGCCTACAATTCCCTCTAGCCAAAAACATTCAGTACTTC. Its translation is CASSLQFPLAKNIQYF.

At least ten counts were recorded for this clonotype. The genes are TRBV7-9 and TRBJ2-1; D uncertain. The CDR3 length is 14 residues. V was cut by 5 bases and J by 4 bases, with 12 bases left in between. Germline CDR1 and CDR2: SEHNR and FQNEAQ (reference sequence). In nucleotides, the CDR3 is TGTGCCAGCAGCCTGTCCCGTTTATACAATGAGCAGTTCTTC. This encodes CASSLSRLYNEQFF. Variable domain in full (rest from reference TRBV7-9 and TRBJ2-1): DTGVSQNPRHKITKRGQNVTFRCDPISEHNRLYWYRQTLGQGPEFLTYFQNEAQLEKSRLLSDRFSAERPKGSFSTLEIQRTEQGDSAMYLCASSLSRLYNEQFFGPGTRLTVL.

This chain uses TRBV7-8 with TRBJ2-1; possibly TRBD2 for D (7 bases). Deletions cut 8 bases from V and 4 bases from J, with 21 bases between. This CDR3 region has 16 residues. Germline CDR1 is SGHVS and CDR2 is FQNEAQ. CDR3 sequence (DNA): TGTGCCAGCGGATCTCAGAGGGGGGGCCTATACAATGAGCAGTTCTTC. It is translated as CASGSQRGGLYNEQFF. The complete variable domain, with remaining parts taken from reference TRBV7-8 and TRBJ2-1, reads GAGVSQSPRYKVAKRGQDVALRCDPISGHVSLFWYQQALGQGPEFLTYFQNEAQLDKSGLPSDRFFAERPEGSVSTLKIQRTQQEDSAVYLCASGSQRGGLYNEQFFGPGTRLTVL.

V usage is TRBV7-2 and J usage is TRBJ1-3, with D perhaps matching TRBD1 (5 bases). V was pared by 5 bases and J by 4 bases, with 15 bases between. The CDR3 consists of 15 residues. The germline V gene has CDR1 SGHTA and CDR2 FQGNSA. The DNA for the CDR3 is TGTGCCAGCAGCCATCGGGGCGGTTTAGGAAACACCATATATTTT. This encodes CASSHRGGLGNTIYF.

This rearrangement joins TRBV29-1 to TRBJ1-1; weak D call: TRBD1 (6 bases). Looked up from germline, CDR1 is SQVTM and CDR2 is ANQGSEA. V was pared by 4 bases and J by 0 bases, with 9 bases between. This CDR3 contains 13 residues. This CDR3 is CSVGGQLNTEAFF. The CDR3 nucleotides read TGCAGCGTTGGAGGACAGCTGAACACTGAAGCTTTCTTT.